This T cell receptor beta chain was identified in a study of blood T cells in healthy people across ages. V lost 6 bases and J 4 bases, leaving 11 bases between the germline ends. The CDR3 contains 12 residues. Germline-derived CDR1 and CDR2 are SQVTM and ANQGSEA. A second PCR of roughly 7 to 11 cycles used a sample-barcoded 5' primer and a J-beta primer mix. Each CDR3 protein gets one entry after TCRdb re-called the 5' RACE reads with MiXCR. The data show about 1,500,000 distinct CDR3 sequences, with roughly 28% seen just once and 7.7% held by the top ten. This clonotype was observed a handful of times. Its antigen is not known. Study-wide findings and caveats: The percentage of naive T cells correlated strongly with TCR beta diversity.

The chain has TRBV29-1 and TRBJ2-3; the D is unclear. The specimen sequenced was blood. This clonotype was sampled from a woman aged 25 to 45 in good health. CDR3 region: CSVFGEADTQYF. The CDR3 nucleotides read TGCAGCGTCTTTGGAGAGGCAGATACGCAGTATTTT.